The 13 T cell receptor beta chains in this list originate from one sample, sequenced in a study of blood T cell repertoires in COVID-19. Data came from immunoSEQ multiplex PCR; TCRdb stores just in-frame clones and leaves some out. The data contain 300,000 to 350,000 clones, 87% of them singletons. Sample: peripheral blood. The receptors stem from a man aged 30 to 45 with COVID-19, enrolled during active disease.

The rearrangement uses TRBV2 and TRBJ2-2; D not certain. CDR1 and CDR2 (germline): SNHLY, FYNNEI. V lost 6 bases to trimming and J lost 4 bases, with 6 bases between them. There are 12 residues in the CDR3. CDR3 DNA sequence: TGTGCCAGCAGATACACCACCGGGGAGCTGTTTTTT. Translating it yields CASRYTTGELFF.

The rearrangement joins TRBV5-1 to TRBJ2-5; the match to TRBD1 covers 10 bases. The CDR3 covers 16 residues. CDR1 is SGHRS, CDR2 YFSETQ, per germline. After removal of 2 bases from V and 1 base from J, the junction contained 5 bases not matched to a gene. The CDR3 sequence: CASSFSGTGVQETQYF. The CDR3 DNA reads TGCGCCAGCAGCTTCTCCGGGACAGGGGTCCAAGAGACCCAGTACTTC.

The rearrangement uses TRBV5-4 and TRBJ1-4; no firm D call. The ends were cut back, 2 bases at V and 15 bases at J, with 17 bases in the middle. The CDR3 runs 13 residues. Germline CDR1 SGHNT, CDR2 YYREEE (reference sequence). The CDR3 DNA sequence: TGTGCCAGCAGCTTTCGGGAGGGATCCCCGGTGTTTTTT. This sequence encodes CASSFREGSPVFF.

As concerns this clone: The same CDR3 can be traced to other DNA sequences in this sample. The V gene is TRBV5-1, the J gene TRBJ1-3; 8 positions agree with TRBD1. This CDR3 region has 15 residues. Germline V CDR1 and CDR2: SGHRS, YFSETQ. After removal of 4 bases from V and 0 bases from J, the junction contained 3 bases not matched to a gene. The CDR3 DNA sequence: TGCGCCAGCAGCCAGACAGGGGACTCTGGAAACACCATATATTTT. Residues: CASSQTGDSGNTIYF. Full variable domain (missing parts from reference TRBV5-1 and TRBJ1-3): KAGVTQTPRYLIKTRGQQVTLSCSPISGHRSVSWYQQTPGQGLQFLFEYFSETQRNKGNFPGRFSGRQFSNSRSEMNVSTLELGDSALYLCASSQTGDSGNTIYFGEGSWLTVV.

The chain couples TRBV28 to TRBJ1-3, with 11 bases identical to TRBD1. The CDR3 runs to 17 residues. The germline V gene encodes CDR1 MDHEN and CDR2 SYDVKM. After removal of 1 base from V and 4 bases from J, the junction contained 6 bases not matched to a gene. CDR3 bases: TGTGCCAGCAGTTTATTAGGACAGGGGGCAAGCGGAAACACCATATATTTT. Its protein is CASSLLGQGASGNTIYF. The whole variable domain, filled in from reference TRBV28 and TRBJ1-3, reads DVKVTQSSRYLVKRTGEKVFLECVQDMDHENMFWYRQDPGLGLRLIYFSYDVKMKEKGDIPEGYSVSREKKERFSLILESASTNQTSMYLCASSLLGQGASGNTIYFGEGSWLTVV.

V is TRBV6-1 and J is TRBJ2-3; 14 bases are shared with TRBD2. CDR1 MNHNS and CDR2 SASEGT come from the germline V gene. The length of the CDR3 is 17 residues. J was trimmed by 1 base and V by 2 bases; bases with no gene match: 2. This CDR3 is CASSESGLAGGTDTQYF. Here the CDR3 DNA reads TGTGCCAGCAGTGAATCGGGACTAGCGGGAGGCACAGATACGCAGTATTTT.

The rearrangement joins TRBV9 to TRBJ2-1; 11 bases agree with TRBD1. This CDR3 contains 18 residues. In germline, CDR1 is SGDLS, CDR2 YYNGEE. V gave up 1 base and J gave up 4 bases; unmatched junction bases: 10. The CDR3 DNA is TGTGCCAGCAGCGTAAATATAGGGGGACAGGGGGTGTACAATGAGCAGTTCTTC. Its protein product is CASSVNIGGQGVYNEQFF.

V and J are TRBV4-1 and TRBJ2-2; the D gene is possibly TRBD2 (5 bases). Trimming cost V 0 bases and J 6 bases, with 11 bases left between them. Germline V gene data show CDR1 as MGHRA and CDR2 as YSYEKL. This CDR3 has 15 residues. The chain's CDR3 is CASSQDGGFAGELFF. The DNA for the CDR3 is TGCGCCAGCAGCCAAGATGGCGGGTTCGCCGGGGAGCTGTTTTTT.

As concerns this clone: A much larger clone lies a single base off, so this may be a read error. The CDR3 region is CASSTGFGYGYTF. In DNA form, the CDR3 reads TGTGCCAGTAGTACAGGGTTCGGCTATGGCTACACCTTC. The chain recombines TRBV19 with TRBJ1-2, with D maybe TRBD1 (5 bases). V dropped 4 bases and J dropped 4 bases, with 10 bases sitting between them. Germline CDR1 reads LNHDA; CDR2 reads SQIVND (reference sequence). This CDR3 region has 13 residues.

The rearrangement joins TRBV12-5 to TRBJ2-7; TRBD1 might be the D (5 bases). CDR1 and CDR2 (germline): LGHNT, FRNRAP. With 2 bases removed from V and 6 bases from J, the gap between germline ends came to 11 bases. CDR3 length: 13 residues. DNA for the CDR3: TGTGCTAGTGGTTTGAGCCACCAGGGCGAGCAGTACTTC. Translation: CASGLSHQGEQYF.

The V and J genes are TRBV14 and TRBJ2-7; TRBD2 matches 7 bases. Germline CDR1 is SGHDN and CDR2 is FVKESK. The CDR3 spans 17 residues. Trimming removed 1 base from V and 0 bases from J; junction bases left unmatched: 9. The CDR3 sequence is CASSQGSSGARSYEQYF. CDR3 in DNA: TGTGCCAGCAGCCAAGGGTCGAGCGGGGCCCGCTCCTACGAGCAGTACTTC. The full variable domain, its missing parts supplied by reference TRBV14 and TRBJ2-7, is EAGVTQFPSHSVIEKGQTVTLRCDPISGHDNLYWYRRVMGKEIKFLLHFVKESKQDESGMPNNRFLAERTGGTYSTLKVQPAELEDSGVYFCASSQGSSGARSYEQYFGPGTRLTVT.

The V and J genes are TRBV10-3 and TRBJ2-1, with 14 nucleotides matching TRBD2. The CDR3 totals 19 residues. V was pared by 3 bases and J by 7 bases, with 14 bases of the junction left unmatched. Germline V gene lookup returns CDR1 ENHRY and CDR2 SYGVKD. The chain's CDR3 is CAISDHEQGTSGRGNEQFF. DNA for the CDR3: TGTGCCATCAGTGACCACGAACAAGGGACTAGCGGGAGAGGGAATGAGCAGTTCTTC.

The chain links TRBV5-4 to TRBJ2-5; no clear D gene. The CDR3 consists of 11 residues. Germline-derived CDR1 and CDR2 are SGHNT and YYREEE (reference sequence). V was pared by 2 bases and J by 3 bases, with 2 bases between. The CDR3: CASSFKETQYF. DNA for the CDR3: TGTGCCAGCAGCTTCAAAGAGACCCAGTACTTC.